These 4 T cell receptor beta chains share one sample of origin, sequenced in a study of blood T cell repertoires in COVID-19 (TCRdb year 2020). Receptor amplification or capture employed the immunoSEQ multiplex PCR assay. Not all clones reach the TCRdb copy of this immuneACCESS table, which keeps in-frame sequences only. Checked studies attribute under half of the gap to unresolved V genes and leave the rest unexplained. The sample yields roughly 140,000 clones; 85% were counted once. Of the sample, 6.2% is held by the ten largest clones. The sample comprised PBMCs or T cells enriched from blood (not recorded which). These receptors came from a woman aged 40 to 55 who had recovered from COVID-19.

This clone has more than one count but fewer than ten. The chain carries TRBV9 and TRBJ1-6; 8 bases fit TRBD1. Germline V gene sequence: CDR1 SGDLS, CDR2 YYNGEE. Losses at the gene ends were 4 bases for V and 7 bases for J; bases not matched to a gene: 10. This CDR3 region has 16 residues. The CDR3 nucleotides read TGTGCCAGCAGCCCCAAGACAGGGGAGGGGAATTCACCCCTCCACTTT. Translating it yields CASSPKTGEGNSPLHF.

The V and J genes are TRBV15 and TRBJ1-5, with a weak D call TRBD1 (6 bases). V was trimmed by 0 bases and J by 6 bases, leaving 12 bases between them. Germline V gives CDR1 LNHNV, CDR2 YYDKDF (reference sequence). The CDR3 runs 15 residues. This CDR3 is CATSRDRGGGQPQHF. For the CDR3, the DNA is TGTGCCACCAGCAGAGATAGGGGGGGCGGTCAGCCCCAGCATTTT.

Comment on this clone: Additional DNA sequences in this sample encode the identical CDR3. The chain employs TRBV2 and TRBJ2-5; no clear D. The CDR3 extends over 11 amino acids. The germline V gene has CDR1 SNHLY and CDR2 FYNNEI. Trimming left V 5 bases short and J 3 bases short, with 4 bases between. Here the CDR3 reads CASSPKETQYF. DNA of the CDR3: TGTGCCAGCAGTCCTAAAGAGACCCAGTACTTC. Complete variable domain (other parts from reference TRBV2 and TRBJ2-5): EPEVTQTPSHQVTQMGQEVILRCVPISNHLYFYWYRQILGQKVEFLVSFYNNEISEKSEIFDDQFSVERPDGSNFTLKIRSTKLEDSAMYFCASSPKETQYFGPGTRLLVL.

The chain recombines TRBV2 with TRBJ2-7, with D maybe TRBD1 (6 bases). Looked up from germline, CDR1 is SNHLY and CDR2 is FYNNEI. The CDR3 runs to 16 residues. The V end was cut by 7 bases, the J end by 1 base, with 20 bases between. CDR3 DNA sequence: TGTGCCAGCACCCACAACCGGGACATTCTATCCTACGAGCAGTACTTC. Protein sequence: CASTHNRDILSYEQYF.